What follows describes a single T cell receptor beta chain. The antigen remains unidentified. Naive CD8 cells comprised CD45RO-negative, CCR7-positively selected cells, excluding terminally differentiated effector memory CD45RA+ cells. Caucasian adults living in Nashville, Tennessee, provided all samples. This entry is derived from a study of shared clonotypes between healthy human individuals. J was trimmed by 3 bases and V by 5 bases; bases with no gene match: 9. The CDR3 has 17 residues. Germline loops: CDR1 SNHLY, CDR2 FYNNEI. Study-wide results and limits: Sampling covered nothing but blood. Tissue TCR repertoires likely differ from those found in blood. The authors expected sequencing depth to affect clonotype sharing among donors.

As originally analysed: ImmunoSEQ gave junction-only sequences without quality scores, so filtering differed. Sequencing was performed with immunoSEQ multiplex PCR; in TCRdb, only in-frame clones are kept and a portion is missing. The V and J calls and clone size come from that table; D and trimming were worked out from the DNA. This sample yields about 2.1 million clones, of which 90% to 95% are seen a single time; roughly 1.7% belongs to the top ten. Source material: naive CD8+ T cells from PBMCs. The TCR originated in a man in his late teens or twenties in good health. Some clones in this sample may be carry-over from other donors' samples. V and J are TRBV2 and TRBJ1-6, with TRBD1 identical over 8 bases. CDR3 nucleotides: TGTGCCAGCAGTTACCGCGGACAGGGTAACTATAATTCACCCCTCCACTTT. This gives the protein CASSYRGQGNYNSPLHF. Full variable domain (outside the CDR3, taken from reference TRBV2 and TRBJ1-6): EPEVTQTPSHQVTQMGQEVILRCVPISNHLYFYWYRQILGQKVEFLVSFYNNEISEKSEIFDDQFSVERPDGSNFTLKIRSTKLEDSAMYFCASSYRGQGNYNSPLHFGNGTRLTVT.